This paragraph covers one TCR beta chain sequence. The V gene's germline CDR1 is SGHRS and CDR2 YFSETQ. The CDR3 is 16 amino acids. J lost 2 bases, V lost 4 bases, and 5 bases had no gene match. Repertoires were generated with immunoSEQ multiplex PCR, while TCRdb's copy carries only in-frame clones and drops some. The table lists about 1.1 million clones, about 80% of them singletons, with more than 0.55% in the top ten. These data come from a study of shared clonotypes between healthy human individuals. The origin of this receptor is a man between 18 and 29 years old in good health. Some clones in this sample may be carry-over from other donors' samples. The sequenced sample consisted of memory CD4+ T cells from PBMCs. Subset given: CD45RA-negative fraction. This chain joins TRBV5-1 and TRBJ2-5; 13 nucleotides line up with TRBD2. CDR3 sequence reads: CASSTGTSGVQETQYF. CDR3 bases: TGCGCCAGCAGCACAGGGACTAGCGGGGTACAAGAGACCCAGTACTTC.